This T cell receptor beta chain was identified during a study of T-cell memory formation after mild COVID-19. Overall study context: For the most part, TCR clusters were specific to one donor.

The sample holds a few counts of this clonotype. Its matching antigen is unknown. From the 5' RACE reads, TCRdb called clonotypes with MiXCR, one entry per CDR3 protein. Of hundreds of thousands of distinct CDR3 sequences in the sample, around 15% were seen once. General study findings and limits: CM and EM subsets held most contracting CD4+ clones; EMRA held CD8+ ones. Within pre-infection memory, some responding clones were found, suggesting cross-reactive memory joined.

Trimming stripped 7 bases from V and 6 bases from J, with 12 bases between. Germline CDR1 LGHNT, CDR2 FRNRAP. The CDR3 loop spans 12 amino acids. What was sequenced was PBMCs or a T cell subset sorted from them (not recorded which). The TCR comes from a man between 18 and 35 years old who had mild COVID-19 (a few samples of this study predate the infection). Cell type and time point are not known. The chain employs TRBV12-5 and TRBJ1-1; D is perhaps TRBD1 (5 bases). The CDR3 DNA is TGTGCTAGTGCCTGGGGGAGCCCTGAAGCTTTCTTT. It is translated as CASAWGSPEAFF.